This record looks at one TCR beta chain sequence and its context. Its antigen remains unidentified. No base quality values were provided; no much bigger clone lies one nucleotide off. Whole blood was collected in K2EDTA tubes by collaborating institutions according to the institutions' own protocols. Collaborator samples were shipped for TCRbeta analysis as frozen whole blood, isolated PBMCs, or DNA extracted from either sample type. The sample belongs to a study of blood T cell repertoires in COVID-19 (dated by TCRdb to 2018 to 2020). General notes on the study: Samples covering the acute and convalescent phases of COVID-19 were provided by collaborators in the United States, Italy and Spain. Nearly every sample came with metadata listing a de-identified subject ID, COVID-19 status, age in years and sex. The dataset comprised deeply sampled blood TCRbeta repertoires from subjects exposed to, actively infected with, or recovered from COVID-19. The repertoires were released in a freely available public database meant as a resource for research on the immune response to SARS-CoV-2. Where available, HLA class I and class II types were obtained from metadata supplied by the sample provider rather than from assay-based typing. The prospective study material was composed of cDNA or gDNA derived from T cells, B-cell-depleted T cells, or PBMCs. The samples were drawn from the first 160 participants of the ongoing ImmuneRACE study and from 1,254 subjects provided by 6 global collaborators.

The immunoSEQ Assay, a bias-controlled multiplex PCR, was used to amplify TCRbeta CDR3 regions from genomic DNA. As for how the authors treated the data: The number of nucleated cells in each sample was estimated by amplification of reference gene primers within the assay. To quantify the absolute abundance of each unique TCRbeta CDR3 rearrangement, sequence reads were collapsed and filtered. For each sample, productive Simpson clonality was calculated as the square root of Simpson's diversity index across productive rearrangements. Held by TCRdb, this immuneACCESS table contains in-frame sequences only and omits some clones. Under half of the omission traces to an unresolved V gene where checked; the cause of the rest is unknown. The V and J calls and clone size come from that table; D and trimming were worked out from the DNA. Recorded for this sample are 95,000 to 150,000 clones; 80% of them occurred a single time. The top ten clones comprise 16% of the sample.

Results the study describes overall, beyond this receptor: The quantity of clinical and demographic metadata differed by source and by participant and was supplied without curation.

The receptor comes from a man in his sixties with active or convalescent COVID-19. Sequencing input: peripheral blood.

The DNA sequence is given as TGTGCCACCAGTGATTTACTAGCGGGAGGACGTGAGCAGTTCTTC. Its amino acids are CATSDLLAGGREQFF. The sequence is built from TRBV24-1 and TRBJ2-1, and TRBD2 matches 12 of the central bases. V ends up 1 base short and J 9 bases short, with an unmatched junction base count of 3. The germline V gene specifies KGHDR as CDR1 and SFDVKD as CDR2. From the cysteine through the phenylalanine, the CDR3 covers 15 amino acids. Left in the record is the CDR3 DNA by itself, 45 bases read in frame from the first base.